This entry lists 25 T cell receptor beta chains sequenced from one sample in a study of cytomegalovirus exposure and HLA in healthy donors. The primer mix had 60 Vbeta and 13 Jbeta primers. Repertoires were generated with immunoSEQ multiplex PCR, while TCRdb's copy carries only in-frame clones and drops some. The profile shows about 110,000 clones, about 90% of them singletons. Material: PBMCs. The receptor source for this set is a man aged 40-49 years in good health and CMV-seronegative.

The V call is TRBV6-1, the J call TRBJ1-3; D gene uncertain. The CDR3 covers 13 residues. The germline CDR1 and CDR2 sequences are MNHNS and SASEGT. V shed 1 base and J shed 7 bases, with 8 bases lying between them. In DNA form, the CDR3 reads TGTGCCAGCAGTGAAGTGATCGGGAACACCATATATTTT. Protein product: CASSEVIGNTIYF.

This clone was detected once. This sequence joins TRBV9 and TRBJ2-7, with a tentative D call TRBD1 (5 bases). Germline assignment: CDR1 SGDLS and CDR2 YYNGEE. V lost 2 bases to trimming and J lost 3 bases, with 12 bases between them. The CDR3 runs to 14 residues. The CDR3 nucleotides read TGTGCCAGCAGCGTCGGCAGGGCGAACTACGAGCAGTACTTC. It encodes CASSVGRANYEQYF.

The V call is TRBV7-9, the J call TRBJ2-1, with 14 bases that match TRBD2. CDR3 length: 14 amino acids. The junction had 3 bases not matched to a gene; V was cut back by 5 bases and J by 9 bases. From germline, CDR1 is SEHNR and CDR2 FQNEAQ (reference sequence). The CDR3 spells CASSRTSGGSEQFF. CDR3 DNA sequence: TGTGCCAGCAGCAGGACTAGCGGGGGGTCTGAGCAGTTCTTC.

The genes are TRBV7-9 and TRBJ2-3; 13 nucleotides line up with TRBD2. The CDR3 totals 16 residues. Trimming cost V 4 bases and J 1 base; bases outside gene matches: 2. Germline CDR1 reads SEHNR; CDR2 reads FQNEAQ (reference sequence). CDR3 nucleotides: TGTGCCAGCAGCTCCGGACTAGCGGGGGGCACAGATACGCAGTATTTT. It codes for CASSSGLAGGTDTQYF.

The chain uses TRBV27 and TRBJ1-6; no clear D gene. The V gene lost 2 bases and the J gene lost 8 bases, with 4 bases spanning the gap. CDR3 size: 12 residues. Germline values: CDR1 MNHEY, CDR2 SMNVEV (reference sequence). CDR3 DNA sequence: TGTGCCAGCAGTTTACCCTATTCACCCCTCCACTTT. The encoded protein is CASSLPYSPLHF.

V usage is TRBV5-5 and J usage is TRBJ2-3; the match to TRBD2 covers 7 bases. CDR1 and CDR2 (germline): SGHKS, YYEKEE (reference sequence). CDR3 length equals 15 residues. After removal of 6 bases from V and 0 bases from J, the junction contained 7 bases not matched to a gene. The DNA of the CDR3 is TGTGCCAGCACCTCTCGCGGGGGAAGCACAGATACGCAGTATTTT. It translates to CASTSRGGSTDTQYF.

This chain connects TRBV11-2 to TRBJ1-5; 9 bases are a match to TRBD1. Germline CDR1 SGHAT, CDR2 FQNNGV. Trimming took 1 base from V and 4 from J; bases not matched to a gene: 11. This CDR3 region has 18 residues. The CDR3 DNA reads TGTGCCAGCAGCTTAGGTCTTTTAGGACAGGGGACTAATCAGCCCCAGCATTTT. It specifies CASSLGLLGQGTNQPQHF.

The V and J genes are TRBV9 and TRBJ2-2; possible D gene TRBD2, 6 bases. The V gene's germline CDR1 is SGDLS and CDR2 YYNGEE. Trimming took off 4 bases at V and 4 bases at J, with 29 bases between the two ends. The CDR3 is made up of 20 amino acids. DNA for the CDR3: TGTGCCAGCAGCCCCCTAGGCGGGGCGATAGGATTGGTGGGCACCGGGGAGCTGTTTTTT. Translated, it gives CASSPLGGAIGLVGTGELFF.

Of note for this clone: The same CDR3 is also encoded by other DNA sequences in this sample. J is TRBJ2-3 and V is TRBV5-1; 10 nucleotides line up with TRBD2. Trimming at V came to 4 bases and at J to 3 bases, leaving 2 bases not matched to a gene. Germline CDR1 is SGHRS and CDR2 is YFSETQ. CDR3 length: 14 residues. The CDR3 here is CASSPLAGTDTQYF. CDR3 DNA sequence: TGCGCCAGCAGCCCACTAGCGGGAACAGATACGCAGTATTTT.

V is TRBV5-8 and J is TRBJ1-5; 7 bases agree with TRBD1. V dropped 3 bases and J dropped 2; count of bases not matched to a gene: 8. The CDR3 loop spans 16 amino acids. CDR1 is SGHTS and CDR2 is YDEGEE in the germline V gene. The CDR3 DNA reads TGTGCCAGCAGCTGGCACAGGGGCACAGGCAATCAGCCCCAGCATTTT. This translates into CASSWHRGTGNQPQHF.

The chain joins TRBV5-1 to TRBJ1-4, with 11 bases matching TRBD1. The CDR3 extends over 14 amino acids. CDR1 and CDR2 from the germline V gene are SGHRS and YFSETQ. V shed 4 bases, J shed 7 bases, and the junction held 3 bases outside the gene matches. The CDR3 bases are TGCGCCAGCAGCGGGGGACAGGGGGTTGAAAAACTGTTTTTT. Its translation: CASSGGQGVEKLFF.

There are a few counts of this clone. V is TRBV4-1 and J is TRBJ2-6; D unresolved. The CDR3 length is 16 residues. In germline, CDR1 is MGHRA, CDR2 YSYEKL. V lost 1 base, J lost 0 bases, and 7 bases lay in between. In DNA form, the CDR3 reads TGCGCCAGCAGCCAAGGAGGAGCCTCTGGGGCCAACGTCCTGACTTTC. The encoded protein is CASSQGGASGANVLTF.

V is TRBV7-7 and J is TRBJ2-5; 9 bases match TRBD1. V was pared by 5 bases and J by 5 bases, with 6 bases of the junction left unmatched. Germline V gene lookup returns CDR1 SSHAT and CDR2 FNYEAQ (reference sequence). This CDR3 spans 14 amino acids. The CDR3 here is CASSTGTGYETQYF. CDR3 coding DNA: TGTGCCAGCAGCACCGGGACAGGGTACGAGACCCAGTACTTC.

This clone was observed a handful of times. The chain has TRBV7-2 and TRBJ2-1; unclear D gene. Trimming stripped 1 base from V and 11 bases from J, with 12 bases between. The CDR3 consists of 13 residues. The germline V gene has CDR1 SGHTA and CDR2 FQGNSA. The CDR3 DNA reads TGTGCCAGCAGCTTAGATAGCTCCCTGAAGCAGTTCTTC. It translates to CASSLDSSLKQFF.

CDR3 sequence: CASTSGRGGTDTQYF. The DNA for the CDR3 is TGTGCCAGCACGTCGGGTAGGGGCGGCACAGATACGCAGTATTTT. The chain combines TRBV6-5 with TRBJ2-3; D perhaps matches TRBD1 (5 bases). Looked up from germline, CDR1 is MNHEY and CDR2 is SVGAGI. This CDR3 comprises 15 residues. V lost 7 bases to trimming and J lost 1 base, with 15 bases between them.

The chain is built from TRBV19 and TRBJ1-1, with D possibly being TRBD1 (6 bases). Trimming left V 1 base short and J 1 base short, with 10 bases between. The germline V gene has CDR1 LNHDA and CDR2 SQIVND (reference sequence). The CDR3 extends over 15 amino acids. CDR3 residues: CASSIVQGGNTEAFF. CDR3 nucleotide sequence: TGTGCCAGTAGTATAGTACAGGGCGGGAACACTGAAGCTTTCTTT. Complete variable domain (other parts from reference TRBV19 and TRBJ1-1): DGGITQSPKYLFRKEGQNVTLSCEQNLNHDAMYWYRQDPGQGLRLIYYSQIVNDFQKGDIAEGYSVSREKKESFPLTVTSAQKNPTAFYLCASSIVQGGNTEAFFGQGTRLTVV.

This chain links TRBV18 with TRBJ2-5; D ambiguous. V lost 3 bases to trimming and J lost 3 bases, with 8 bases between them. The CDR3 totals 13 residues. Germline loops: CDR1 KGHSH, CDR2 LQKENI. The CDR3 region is CASSPYREETQYF. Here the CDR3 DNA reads TGTGCCAGCTCACCCTACAGAGAAGAGACCCAGTACTTC.

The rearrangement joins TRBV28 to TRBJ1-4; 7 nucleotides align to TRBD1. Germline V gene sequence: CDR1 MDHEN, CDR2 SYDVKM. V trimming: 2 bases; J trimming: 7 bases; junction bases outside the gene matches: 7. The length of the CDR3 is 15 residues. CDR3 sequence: CASSLRGRGSEKLFF. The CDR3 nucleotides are TGTGCCAGCAGTTTAAGGGGGCGCGGTAGTGAAAAACTGTTTTTT.

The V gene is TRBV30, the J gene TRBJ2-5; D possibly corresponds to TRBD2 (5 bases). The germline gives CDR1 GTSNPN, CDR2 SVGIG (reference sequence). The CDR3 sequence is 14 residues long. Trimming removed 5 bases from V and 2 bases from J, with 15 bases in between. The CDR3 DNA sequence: TGTGCCTGGGAACGAGATAGGACTCAAGAGACCCAGTACTTC. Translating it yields CAWERDRTQETQYF.

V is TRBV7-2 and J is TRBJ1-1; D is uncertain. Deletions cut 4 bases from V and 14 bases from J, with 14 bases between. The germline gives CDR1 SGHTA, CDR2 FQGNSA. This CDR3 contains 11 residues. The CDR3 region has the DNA TGTGCCAGCAGCTCCGGGGTGGTGGAGTTCTTT. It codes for CASSSGVVEFF.

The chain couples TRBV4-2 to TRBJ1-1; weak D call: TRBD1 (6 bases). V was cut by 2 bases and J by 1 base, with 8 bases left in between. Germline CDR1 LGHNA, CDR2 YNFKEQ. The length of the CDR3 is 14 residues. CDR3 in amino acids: CASSQLGANTEAFF. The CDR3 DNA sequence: TGTGCCAGCAGCCAACTGGGGGCGAACACTGAAGCTTTCTTT.

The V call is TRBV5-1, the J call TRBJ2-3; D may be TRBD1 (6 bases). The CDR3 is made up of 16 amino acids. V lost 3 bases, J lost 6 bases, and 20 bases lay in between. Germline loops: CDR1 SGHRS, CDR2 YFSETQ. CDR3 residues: CASSWGQRPGLDTQYF. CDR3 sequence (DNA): TGCGCCAGCAGCTGGGGGCAGAGGCCCGGTTTGGATACGCAGTATTTT.

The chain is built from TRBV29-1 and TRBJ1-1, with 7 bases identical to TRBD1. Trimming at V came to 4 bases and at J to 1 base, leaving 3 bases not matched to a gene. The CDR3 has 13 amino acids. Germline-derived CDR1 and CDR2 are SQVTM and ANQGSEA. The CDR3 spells CSVGDSPNTEAFF. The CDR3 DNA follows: TGCAGCGTTGGGGACAGTCCGAACACTGAAGCTTTCTTT. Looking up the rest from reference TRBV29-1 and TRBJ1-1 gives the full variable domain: SAVISQKPSRDICQRGTSLTIQCQVDSQVTMMFWYRQQPGQSLTLIATANQGSEATYESGFVIDKFPISRPNLTFSTLTVSNMSPEDSSIYLCSVGDSPNTEAFFGQGTRLTVV.

CDR3 loop: CASSTGFQSSVYEQYF. CDR3 sequence (DNA): TGCGCCAGCAGCACAGGTTTCCAAAGCTCGGTCTACGAGCAGTACTTC. J is TRBJ2-7 and V is TRBV5-1; possibly TRBD1 for D (5 bases). Per germline, CDR1 SGHRS and CDR2 YFSETQ. The CDR3 loop spans 16 amino acids. Trimming took off 4 bases at V and 3 bases at J, with 20 bases between the two ends.

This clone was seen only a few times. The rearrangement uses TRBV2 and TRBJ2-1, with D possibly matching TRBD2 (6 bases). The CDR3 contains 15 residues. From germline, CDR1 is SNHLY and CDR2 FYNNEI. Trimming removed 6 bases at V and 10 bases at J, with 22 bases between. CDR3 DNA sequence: TGTGCCAGCAGGTCCGGGACCACGGGACTTCGCGAGCAGTTCTTC. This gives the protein CASRSGTTGLREQFF.